This TCR beta chain derives from a study of blood T cell repertoires in COVID-19. About the study: Samples came from the United States, Italy and Spain, spanning acute and convalescent COVID-19.

The CDR3 runs to 17 residues. Germline V gives CDR1 LNHNV, CDR2 YYDKDF (reference sequence). V was trimmed by 0 bases and J by 2 bases, leaving 13 bases between them. In the source study's methods: Scientists estimated how many nucleated cells there were by amplifying reference gene primers. Data came from immunoSEQ multiplex PCR; TCRdb stores just in-frame clones and leaves some out. The V and J calls and the clone size are those of that table, but D and trimming were determined from the DNA. The repertoire holds about 170,000 clones, with around 82% as singletons. The sequenced sample was peripheral blood. The rearrangement links TRBV15 to TRBJ1-4; D is uncertain. This sequence was found in a woman of 80 years or more with active or convalescent COVID-19. The CDR3: CATSRDRRPTTNEKLFF. Written as DNA, the CDR3 is TGTGCCACCAGCAGAGACCGGAGGCCGACTACTAATGAAAAACTGTTTTTT.